This record covers a single TCR beta chain. Its binding antigen is unknown. Base quality data are lacking; no much larger clone is found one base away. To sequence the TCRbeta CDR3 region, genomic DNA was isolated from the sorted cells. TCRbeta CDR3 regions were sequenced using the immunoSEQ Assay. TCRdb obtained this table from immuneACCESS and retained in-frame rearrangements with V and J assigned. These tables miss some clones; where compared with another copy, unresolved V genes account for less than half of the shortfall, and the remainder is unexplained. In all, the sample holds 35,000 to 45,000 clones, and roughly 82% of those were seen once. The ten largest clonotypes hold roughly 2.1% of the sample. This specimen comes from a study of OX40 agonist ivuxolimab in advanced cancers. Background on the whole study: Ivuxolimab was a fully human IgG2 agonistic monoclonal antibody targeting the costimulatory receptor OX40 (CD134). Intravenous ivuxolimab was administered to patients every 2 weeks at six dose levels: 0.01, 0.1, 0.3, 1.5, 3 and 10 mg/kg. Among the 50 to 55 dose-escalation patients, approximately 20 had hepatocellular carcinoma, about 15 melanoma, 9 renal cell carcinoma and 9 head and neck cancer. A male proportion of around 80% and a mean age of approximately 61 years, ranging from 23 to 79, were recorded for the dose-escalation cohort. Prior anti-PD-1, anti-PD-L1 or anti-CTLA-4 therapy was permitted, and approximately 39% of dose-escalation patients had received checkpoint inhibitors. Partial responses were achieved by three dose-escalation patients, of whom one had hepatocellular carcinoma and two had cutaneous melanoma. The point of sequencing TCRbeta in the periphery was to test whether ivuxolimab changed TCR sequence diversity and drove clonal T-cell expansion. The paper describes the monotherapy dose-escalation part (N of about 47 patients) of the phase I trial of ivuxolimab. Paper-wide results and their limitations: Low levels of normalized T-cell clonal expansion were also seen in some nonresponding patients. At doses from 0.1 to 3.0 mg/kg, clonal expansion was seen in both CD4+ and CD8+ blood T cells between baseline and week 6. After ivuxolimab, more expanded clones were found on average in CD8+ T cells than in CD4+ T cells. In the 0.1-3.0 mg/kg groups, partial responders had among the lowest normalized peripheral clonal expansion, particularly in CD8+ T cells. The antigen specificity of the peripheral T cells that underwent clonal expansion was not determined.

Patients with a history of autoimmune disease or receiving systemic immunosuppression were excluded from the trial. In every dose cohort, peripheral blood was drawn for TCR sequencing at baseline, cycle 4 day 1, and cycle 7 day 1. The samples were taken from a phase I, first-in-human, multicenter, open-label dose-escalation trial of ivuxolimab. Adults with locally advanced or metastatic melanoma, renal cell, hepatocellular, or head and neck squamous cell carcinoma were enrolled in the trial. Before TCR sequencing, CD4+ T cells and CD8+ T cells from peripheral blood were sorted into separate populations. V is pared back by 7 bases and J by 1 base, with 14 bases lying between the germline termini. CDR1 MNHEY and CDR2 SVGAGI are derived from the germline V gene. From cysteine to phenylalanine, the CDR3 is 15 amino acids long. Here the CDR3 DNA is all that survives: 45 bases in frame from base 1.

The material was CD4+ or CD8+ T cells sorted from blood, obtained in a trial of the OX40 agonist ivuxolimab. The receptor chain draws on TRBV6-5 and TRBJ1-3, with an unclear D gene assignment. This sequence originates from an adult with an advanced solid tumor such as melanoma, head and neck, liver or kidney cancer. The DNA reads TGTGCCAGCATCCTTAGCGAGGGATCTGGAAACACCATATATTTT. It codes for CASILSEGSGNTIYF.